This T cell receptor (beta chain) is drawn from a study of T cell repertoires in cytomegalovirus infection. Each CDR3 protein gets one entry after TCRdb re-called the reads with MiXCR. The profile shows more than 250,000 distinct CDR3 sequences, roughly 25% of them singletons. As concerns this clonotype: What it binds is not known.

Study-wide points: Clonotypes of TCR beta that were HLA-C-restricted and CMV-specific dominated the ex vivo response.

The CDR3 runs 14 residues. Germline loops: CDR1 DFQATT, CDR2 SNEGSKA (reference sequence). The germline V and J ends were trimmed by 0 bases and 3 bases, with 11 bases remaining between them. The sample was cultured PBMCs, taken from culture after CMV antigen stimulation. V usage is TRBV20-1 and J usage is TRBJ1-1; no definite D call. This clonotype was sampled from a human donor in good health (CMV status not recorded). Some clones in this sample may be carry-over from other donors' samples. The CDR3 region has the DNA TGCAGTGCTAGAGATCTCCGACGGGACACTGAAGCTTTCTTT. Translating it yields CSARDLRRDTEAFF.